The 8 T cell receptor beta chains presented below share a single source sample, sequenced in a study of shared clonotypes between healthy human individuals. Repertoires were generated with immunoSEQ multiplex PCR, while TCRdb's copy carries only in-frame clones and drops some. Counted here are 1.6 million or so clones, 97% to 99% occurring once; the ten biggest clones make up about 0.34%. Sequencing was performed on naive CD4+ T cells sorted from blood. Subset indicated: CD45RA+ positively selected. These receptor sequences come from a man aged 30 to 45 in good health.

The J gene is TRBJ2-4, the V gene TRBV29-1; D call uncertain. The ends were cut back, 4 bases at V and 0 bases at J, with 1 base in the middle. CDR1 is SQVTM, CDR2 ANQGSEA, per germline. The CDR3 has 11 amino acids. The CDR3 DNA is TGCAGCGTTGCAGCCAAAAACATTCAGTACTTC. Encoded protein: CSVAAKNIQYF.

V and J are TRBV29-1 and TRBJ2-3; 9 bases are shared with TRBD1. This CDR3 is 15 amino acids long. Germline V gives CDR1 SQVTM, CDR2 ANQGSEA. Unmatched junction bases numbered 5, after V lost 2 bases and J lost 2 bases. The CDR3 nucleotides read TGCAGCGTTGAAACCGGGGACAGGGACACAGATACGCAGTATTTT. Translating it yields CSVETGDRDTDTQYF.

The rearrangement joins TRBV7-9 to TRBJ2-2; a weak D match, TRBD2 (5 bases). This CDR3 region has 16 residues. Trimming removed 4 bases from V and 4 bases from J, with 16 bases in between. The germline V gene has CDR1 SEHNR and CDR2 FQNEAQ (reference sequence). Written as DNA, the CDR3 is TGTGCCAGCAGCTCATCTAGGGCAAGCGGCACCGGGGAGCTGTTTTTT. Translating gives CASSSSRASGTGELFF.

The chain employs TRBV7-2 and TRBJ2-7; D is perhaps TRBD2 (5 bases). V was pared by 10 bases and J by 3 bases, with 13 bases between. The CDR3 runs to 12 residues. From germline, CDR1 is SGHTA and CDR2 FQGNSA. The CDR3 bases are TGTGCCACAGCGGACCCCCTCTACGAGCAGTACTTC. Residues: CATADPLYEQYF.

This clone appeared a single time. The chain carries TRBV19 and TRBJ1-5; 9 positions agree with TRBD1. The CDR3 totals 18 residues. Looked up from germline, CDR1 is LNHDA and CDR2 is SQIVND (reference sequence). V lost 7 bases and J lost 7; bases outside the gene matches: 20. The CDR3 DNA sequence: TGTGCCAGTAAGACGATAACCGGGACAGGGATGTCGGAACAGCCCCAGCATTTT. Its translation is CASKTITGTGMSEQPQHF. Using reference TRBV19 and TRBJ1-5 for the parts outside the CDR3, the full variable domain is DGGITQSPKYLFRKEGQNVTLSCEQNLNHDAMYWYRQDPGQGLRLIYYSQIVNDFQKGDIAEGYSVSREKKESFPLTVTSAQKNPTAFYLCASKTITGTGMSEQPQHFGDGTRLSIL.

The chain recombines TRBV9 with TRBJ2-1, with D perhaps given as TRBD1 or TRBD2 (5 bases each). Per the germline V gene, CDR1 is SGDLS and CDR2 is YYNGEE. Trimming left V 3 bases short and J 5 bases short, with 21 bases between. CDR3 size: 17 residues. DNA for the CDR3: TGTGCCAGCAGCGCCCCTCAGACAGAGACTAAGAACAATGAGCAGTTCTTC. Protein product: CASSAPQTETKNNEQFF.

This sequence joins TRBV5-4 and TRBJ2-3; TRBD1 matches at 7 bases. CDR3 length: 15 amino acids. CDR1 is SGHNT and CDR2 is YYREEE in the germline V gene (reference sequence). V was pared by 1 base and J by 4 bases, with 6 bases of the junction left unmatched. The CDR3 protein is CASSLPRGTADTQYF. In DNA form, the CDR3 reads TGTGCCAGCAGCTTGCCCAGGGGGACAGCAGATACGCAGTATTTT.

The gene calls are TRBV7-9 and TRBJ2-7; tentative D call: TRBD2 (6 bases). Per germline, CDR1 SEHNR and CDR2 FQNEAQ (reference sequence). V was pared by 11 bases and J by 6 bases, with 20 bases between. This CDR3 comprises 13 residues. The DNA of the CDR3 is TGTGCCGGTAAGGGAGGCCAGGATCTCGAGCAGTACTTC. This encodes CAGKGGQDLEQYF.